Here is one T cell receptor beta chain with its context. The antigen is unknown. This beta chain was picked up by a library intended for alpha chains and is off target, so its count carries little meaning. J lost 5 bases, V lost 2 bases, and 2 bases had no gene match. Germline V CDR1 and CDR2: SQVTM, ANQGSEA. The CDR3 totals 14 residues. All TCR cDNA molecules were individually tagged with a unique molecular identifier. A single record per CDR3 protein comes from TCRdb applying MiXCR to the 5' RACE reads. Among roughly 6,000 distinct CDR3 sequences listed, about 16% were seen once. Noted time point: sample taken at primary tumor resection. The input material, whole RNA from tumor, nontumor lung or frozen PBMC, was sequenced unsorted. The record originates from a study of spatial heterogeneity in lung cancer. The wider study: Strong correlation was found between tumor-region TCR transcript counts and a T cell module score from matched bulk RNA-seq. Raw-read counts averaged over ten per unique TCR and UMI combination. Overall study findings and caveats: The number of expanded tumor alpha and beta chains correlated with mutation number.

The source of this sequence is a male donor with early-stage non-small cell lung cancer. Sequences were derived from lung tumor tissue, sampled at surgery. The gene calls are TRBV29-1 and TRBJ2-3; 12 nucleotides match TRBD2. The CDR3 DNA reads TGCAGCGTTGAACTAGCGGGAGGGAGAGATACGCAGTATTTT. This translates into CSVELAGGRDTQYF.